This T cell receptor beta chain was profiled in a study of PD-1 blockade in classical Hodgkin lymphoma (dated by TCRdb to 2020 to 2022). A note on the overall study: Nivolumab dosing was 3 mg/kg intravenously every 2 weeks, continuing until either disease progression or unacceptable toxicity. The study used TCR beta sequencing and CyTOF to define a peripheral blood immune signature of response to PD-1 blockade in classical Hodgkin lymphoma. Overall study outcomes, separate from this receptor: Baseline diversity similar to that of newly diagnosed patients was observed in trial patients achieving complete response, whereas significantly lower diversity was observed in partial responders and progressors. The study was restricted to a single clinical trial cohort, and the causes of repertoire differences, possibly disease activity or prior therapy, were left undefined. Baseline TCR diversity was reported as lower in newly diagnosed patients than in healthy donors, and lower still in relapsed/refractory patients. CD4+ but not CD8+ TCR diversity rose significantly by C4D1 (p=0.0027 vs p=0.16), most apparent in complete responders (p=0.02). Lower diversity was observed in patients in whom nivolumab was started less than 1 year after ASCT, and these patients were excluded from later analyses so that confounding by immune reconstitution would be avoided.

The Qiagen DNeasy kit was used to extract genomic DNA from unsorted PBMCs and from the negatively selected CD4+ and CD8+ fractions. TCR beta CDR3 regions were amplified by immunoSEQ multiplex PCR using primers annealing to V and J segments. Amplification bias was minimized using a synthetic immune receptor repertoire, and residual bias was removed computationally after sequencing. Under the source paper's analysis protocol: Custom Python scripts were used to quantify repertoire diversity as the Shannon entropy index. Unsorted, CD4+ and CD8+ repertoires were analyzed separately, except in combined analyses where CD4+ and CD8+ sequences were merged in silico. A clone counted as expanded when the clone's frequency after treatment rose at least 2-fold relative to C1D1, and clones undetected at baseline were given a pseudocount of 0.5. Clones with 0 or 1 copy at C1D1 were classified as singleton clones, and clones with 2 or more copies were classified as non-singleton clones. Clones expanded in unsorted samples were annotated as CD4+, CD8+ or unknown by matching protein sequences in sorted samples from the same patient. Wilcoxon tests on paired samples were used to test diversity changes from C1D1 to C4D1. Entries here come from immuneACCESS through TCRdb and include only in-frame sequences with V and J called. Some clones fail to appear in such tables; in the studies checked, an unresolved V gene covers under half of the shortfall, and the cause of the remainder is unknown. V and J calls and clone size are as listed in that table; D and trimming were resolved from the DNA. A total of some 30,000 clones appear in this sample, around 72% of them only once. The ten largest make up around 4% of the sample.

The CDR3, from cysteine to phenylalanine, totals 15 residues. The sequence is cut down to CDR3 DNA, 45 bases in frame from base 1. The germline V gene yields WSHSY for CDR1 and SAAADI for CDR2. Trimming takes 7 bases off V and 1 base off J; junction bases not matched to a gene: 6. A note on this clone: Its specific antigen is unknown. The input lacks base qualities; no much larger clone sits a single base away.

The intended sense of this specimen's time point label: cycle 4 day 1 (C4D1), after more than 5 weeks of nivolumab. All trial patients had relapsed after autologous stem cell transplantation, with cohorts A, B and C differing in prior brentuximab vedotin exposure. The trial cohort included 45 to 65 patients with relapsed/refractory classical Hodgkin lymphoma, and each patient had a best overall response of complete response, partial response or progressive disease. Trial patients were treated with single-agent nivolumab in the multi-cohort phase II CheckMate 205 trial. Best overall response was determined by an independent review committee according to the 2007 International Working Group response criteria. PBMCs from the trial were collected at three points: immediately before nivolumab initiation (C1D1), and during therapy at cycle 2 day 1 and cycle 4 day 1. Peripheral blood was collected in 8 mL Vacutainer Cell Preparation Tubes, from which PBMCs were isolated by centrifugation and then cryopreserved.

The material sequenced was peripheral blood mononuclear cells (PBMCs), taken before the fourth cycle of nivolumab. The chain was built from TRBV10-2 and TRBJ2-5, with 10 central nucleotides matching TRBD1. The receptor was derived from a human donor with classical Hodgkin lymphoma. The sequenced DNA: TGCGCCAGCACCTCCGGGACAGGGGTCCAAGAGACCCAGTACTTC. Its amino acids are CASTSGTGVQETQYF.